This T cell receptor beta chain was observed in a study of T-cell memory formation after mild COVID-19. Study context: TCR clusters were largely donor specific.

V shed 5 bases, J shed 3 bases, and the junction held 1 base outside the gene matches. Germline V CDR1 and CDR2: MNHEY, SVGEGT. This CDR3 has 13 amino acids. The table lists this clonotype with a few counts. TCRdb processed the 5' RACE reads anew with MiXCR; each CDR3 protein has one entry. The data contain 180,000 or so distinct CDR3 sequences, roughly 11% of them singletons. V usage is TRBV6-2 or TRBV6-3 and J usage is TRBJ1-2; the match to TRBD1 covers 9 bases. Sequencing was carried out using PBMCs or a T cell subset sorted from them (not recorded which). The sequence derives from a man younger than 35 who had mild COVID-19 (a few samples of this study predate the infection). Cell type and time point are not known. The CDR3 DNA reads TGTGCCAGCAGTGGGGACAGGGACTATGGCTACACCTTC. Its protein is CASSGDRDYGYTF.